The 5 T cell receptor beta chains below come from one sample, sequenced in a study of identical twins. TCRdb reanalysed the 5' RACE reads using MiXCR and keeps one entry per CDR3 protein. Here the sample spans about 690,000 distinct CDR3 sequences, less than 7% being singletons. Sequencing was done on a sample of naive T cells sorted from blood. The receptors originated from a young man in good health.

This clonotype came up many times. V gene TRBV5-1 combines with J gene TRBJ1-2; tentative D call: TRBD1 (5 bases). Germline V lookup: CDR1 SGHRS, CDR2 YFSETQ. The CDR3 covers 14 residues. V lost 3 bases and J 7 bases, leaving 16 bases between the germline ends. The DNA of the CDR3 is TGCGCCAGCAGCTCAGACCGGGGACCTTTTGGCTACACCTTC. Protein sequence: CASSSDRGPFGYTF.

At least ten counts were recorded for this clonotype. This chain connects TRBV30 to TRBJ2-1; D remains ambiguous. V lost 8 bases and J lost 4, with 15 bases in between. Germline V lookup: CDR1 GTSNPN, CDR2 SVGIG (reference sequence). This CDR3 contains 13 residues. Written as DNA, the CDR3 is TGTGCCAGAGGACCGCCCAGGTACAATGAGCAGTTCTTC. Its translation is CARGPPRYNEQFF.

The chain links TRBV6-1 to TRBJ2-4, with 9 bases fitting TRBD1. Germline V gives CDR1 MNHNS, CDR2 SASEGT. The J segment lost 6 bases and the V segment lost 8 bases, leaving 2 bases of the junction unmatched. This CDR3 contains 12 residues. The CDR3 protein is CASDRGGNIQYF. CDR3 in DNA: TGTGCCAGCGACAGGGGGGGAAACATTCAGTACTTC.

This chain uses TRBV7-9 with TRBJ2-5; TRBD1 or TRBD2 may be the D gene (6 bases each). Between the trimmed V and J ends, which lost 3 bases and 5 bases, there was a span of 16 bases. The V gene's germline CDR1 is SEHNR and CDR2 FQNEAQ (reference sequence). The CDR3 is 15 amino acids. CDR3 nucleotides: TGTGCCAGCAGCTTCCTGAGGGGGGCGAGGGAGACCCAGTACTTC. Its protein is CASSFLRGARETQYF. Supplemented by reference TRBV7-9 and TRBJ2-5, the full variable domain reads DTGVSQNPRHKITKRGQNVTFRCDPISEHNRLYWYRQTLGQGPEFLTYFQNEAQLEKSRLLSDRFSAERPKGSFSTLEIQRTEQGDSAMYLCASSFLRGARETQYFGPGTRLLVL.

This clonotype has a handful of counts. The gene calls are TRBV7-7 and TRBJ2-1; D perhaps matches TRBD2 (5 bases). The CDR3 spans 16 residues. Germline-derived CDR1 and CDR2 are SSHAT and FNYEAQ (reference sequence). V lost 5 bases, J lost 0 bases, and 14 bases lay in between. Written as DNA, the CDR3 is TGTGCCAGCAGCCGCGCCGGGGTTAGCTCCTACAATGAGCAGTTCTTC. This codes for CASSRAGVSSYNEQFF.